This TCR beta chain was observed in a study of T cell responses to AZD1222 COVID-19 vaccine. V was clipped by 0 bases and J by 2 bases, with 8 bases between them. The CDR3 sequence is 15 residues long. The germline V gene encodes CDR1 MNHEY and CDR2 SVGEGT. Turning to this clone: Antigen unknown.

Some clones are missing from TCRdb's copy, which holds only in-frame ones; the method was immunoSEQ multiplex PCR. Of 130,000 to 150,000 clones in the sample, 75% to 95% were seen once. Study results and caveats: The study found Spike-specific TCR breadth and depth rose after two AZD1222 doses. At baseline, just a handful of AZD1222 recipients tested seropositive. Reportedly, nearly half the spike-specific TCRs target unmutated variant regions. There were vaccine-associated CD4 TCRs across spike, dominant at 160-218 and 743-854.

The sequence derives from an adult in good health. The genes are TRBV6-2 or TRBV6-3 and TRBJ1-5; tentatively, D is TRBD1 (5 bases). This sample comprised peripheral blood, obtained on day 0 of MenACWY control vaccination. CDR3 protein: CASSYSGGGNQPQHF. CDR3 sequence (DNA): TGTGCCAGCAGTTACTCCGGGGGAGGCAATCAGCCCCAGCATTTT.